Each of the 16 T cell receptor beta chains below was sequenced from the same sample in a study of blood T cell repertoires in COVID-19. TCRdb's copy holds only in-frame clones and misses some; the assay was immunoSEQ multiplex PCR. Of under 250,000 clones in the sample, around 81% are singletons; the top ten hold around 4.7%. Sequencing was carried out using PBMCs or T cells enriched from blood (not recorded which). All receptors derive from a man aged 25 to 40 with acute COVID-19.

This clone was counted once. CDR3 region: CASSQPGWRGAYEQYF. Written as DNA, the CDR3 is TGTGCCAGCAGCCAACCCGGCTGGCGGGGGGCCTACGAGCAGTACTTC. The V call is TRBV3-1 (or the pseudogene TRBV3-2), the J call TRBJ2-7; 8 nucleotides align to TRBD2. Germline-derived CDR1 and CDR2 are LGHDT and YNNKEL (reference sequence). The junction had 8 bases not matched to a gene; V was cut back by 2 bases and J by 2 bases. This CDR3 has 16 amino acids.

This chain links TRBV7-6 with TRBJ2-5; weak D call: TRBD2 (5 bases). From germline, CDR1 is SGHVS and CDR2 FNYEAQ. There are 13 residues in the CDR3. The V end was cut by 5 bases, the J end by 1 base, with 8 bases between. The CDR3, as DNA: TGTGCCAGCAGCCCAGCGGTCCAAGAGACCCAGTACTTC. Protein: CASSPAVQETQYF.

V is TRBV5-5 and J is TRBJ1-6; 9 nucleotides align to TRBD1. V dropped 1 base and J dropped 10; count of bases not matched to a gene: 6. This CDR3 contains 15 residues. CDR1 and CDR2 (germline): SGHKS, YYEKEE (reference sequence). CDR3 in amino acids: CASSLRGTGQSPLHF. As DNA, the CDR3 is TGTGCCAGCAGCTTGAGGGGGACAGGGCAATCACCCCTCCACTTT.

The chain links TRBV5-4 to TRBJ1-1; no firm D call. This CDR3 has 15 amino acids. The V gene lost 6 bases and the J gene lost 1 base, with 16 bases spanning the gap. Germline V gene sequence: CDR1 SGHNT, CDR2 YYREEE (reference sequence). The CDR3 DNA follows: TGTGCCAGCACCAGTGAGTTGGCGGAGAACACTGAAGCTTTCTTT. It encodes CASTSELAENTEAFF.

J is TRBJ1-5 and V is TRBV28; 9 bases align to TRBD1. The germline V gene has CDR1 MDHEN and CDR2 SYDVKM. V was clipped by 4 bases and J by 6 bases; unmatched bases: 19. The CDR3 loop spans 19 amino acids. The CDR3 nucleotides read TGTGCCAGCAGTTCCCTTTCGAGGAGGGACAGGGATACGGGTCAGCCCCAGCATTTT. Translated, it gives CASSSLSRRDRDTGQPQHF.

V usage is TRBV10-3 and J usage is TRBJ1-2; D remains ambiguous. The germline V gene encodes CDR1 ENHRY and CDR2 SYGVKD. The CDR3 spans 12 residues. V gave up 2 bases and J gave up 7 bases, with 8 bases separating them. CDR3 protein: CAISEGGSGYTF. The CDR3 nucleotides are TGTGCCATCAGTGAGGGAGGGAGTGGCTACACCTTC.

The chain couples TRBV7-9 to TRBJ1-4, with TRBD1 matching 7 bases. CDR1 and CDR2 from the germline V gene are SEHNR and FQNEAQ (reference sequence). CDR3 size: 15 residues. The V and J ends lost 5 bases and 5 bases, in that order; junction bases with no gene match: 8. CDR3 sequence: CASSQYPGQNEKLFF. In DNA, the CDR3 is TGTGCCAGCAGCCAATATCCGGGACAGAATGAAAAACTGTTTTTT.

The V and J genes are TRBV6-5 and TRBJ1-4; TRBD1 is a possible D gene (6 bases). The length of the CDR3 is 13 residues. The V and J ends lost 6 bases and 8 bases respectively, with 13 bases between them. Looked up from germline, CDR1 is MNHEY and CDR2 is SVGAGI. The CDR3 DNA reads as TGTGCCAGCAGGGGGACAAGGGGGGAAAAACTGTTTTTT. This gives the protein CASRGTRGEKLFF.

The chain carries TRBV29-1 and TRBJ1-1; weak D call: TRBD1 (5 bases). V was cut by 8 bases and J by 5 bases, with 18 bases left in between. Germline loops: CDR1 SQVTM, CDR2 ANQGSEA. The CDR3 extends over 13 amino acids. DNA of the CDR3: TGCAGCCAAAGGCACGCCGGGGGGACTGAAGCTTTCTTT. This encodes CSQRHAGGTEAFF.

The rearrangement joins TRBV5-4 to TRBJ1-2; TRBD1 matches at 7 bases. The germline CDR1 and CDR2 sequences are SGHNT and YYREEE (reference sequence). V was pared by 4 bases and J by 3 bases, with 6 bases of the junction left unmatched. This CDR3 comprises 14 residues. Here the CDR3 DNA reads TGTGCCAGCAGCCCGCAGGGGGTCTACTATGGCTACACCTTC. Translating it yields CASSPQGVYYGYTF.

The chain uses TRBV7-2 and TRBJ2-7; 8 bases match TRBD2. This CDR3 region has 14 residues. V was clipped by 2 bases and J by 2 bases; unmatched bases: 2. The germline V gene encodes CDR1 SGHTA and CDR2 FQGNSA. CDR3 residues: CASSLIAGPYEQYF. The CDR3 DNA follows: TGTGCCAGCAGCTTAATAGCGGGGCCCTACGAGCAGTACTTC.

The CDR3 reads CASSFSGSDGYTF. In DNA form, the CDR3 reads TGTGCCAGCAGTTTTTCAGGGTCAGATGGCTACACCTTC. The chain employs TRBV6-2 or TRBV6-3 and TRBJ1-2; D may be TRBD1 (5 bases). CDR1 MNHEY and CDR2 SVGEGT come from the germline V gene. The CDR3 length is 13 residues. V was cut by 4 bases and J by 6 bases, with 12 bases left in between.

The CDR3 DNA reads TGCGCCAGCTCCCCGCAGGGTGGGATGGACACTGAAGCTTTCTTT. Translated, it gives CASSPQGGMDTEAFF. The chain recombines TRBV4-1 with TRBJ1-1; possibly TRBD1 for D (5 bases). The ends were cut back, 8 bases at V and 3 bases at J, with 19 bases in the middle. Germline V gene sequence: CDR1 MGHRA, CDR2 YSYEKL. The CDR3 is 15 residues long.

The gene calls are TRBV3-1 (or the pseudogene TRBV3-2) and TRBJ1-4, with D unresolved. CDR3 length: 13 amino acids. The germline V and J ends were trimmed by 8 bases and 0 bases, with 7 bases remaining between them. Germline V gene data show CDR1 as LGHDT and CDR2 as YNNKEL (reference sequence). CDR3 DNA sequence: TGTGCCAGCCGTCGGGCAACTAATGAAAAACTGTTTTTT. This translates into CASRRATNEKLFF.

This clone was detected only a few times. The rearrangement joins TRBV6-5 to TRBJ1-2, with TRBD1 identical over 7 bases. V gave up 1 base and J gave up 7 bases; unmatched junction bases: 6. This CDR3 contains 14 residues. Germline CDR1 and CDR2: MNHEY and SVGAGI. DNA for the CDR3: TGTGCCAGCAGTTACTACAGGGGAAGTCTTGGCTACACCTTC. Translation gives CASSYYRGSLGYTF.

The CDR3 reads CASSRLAGYNEQFF. The CDR3 DNA follows: TGTGCCAGCAGCCGACTAGCGGGGTACAATGAGCAGTTCTTC. The chain combines TRBV9 with TRBJ2-1; TRBD2 matches 11 bases. Trimming removed 4 bases from V and 4 bases from J; junction bases left unmatched: 1. The CDR3 runs to 14 residues. Germline values: CDR1 SGDLS, CDR2 YYNGEE.